This is a list of T cell receptor beta chains from one sample in a study of PD-L1 blockade in urothelial cancer. Measured with immunoSEQ multiplex PCR; TCRdb has only the in-frame clones, and not every one. The sample yields some 20,000 clones, approximately 86% seen once. The sample was PBMCs, taken around atezolizumab (anti-PD-L1) treatment. Receptor source: a man in his fifties or sixties with urothelial cancer. The CDR3 runs from the conserved cysteine through the conserved F or W. The D gene is left open where the match is weak. The listing skips clone size in some rows; elsewhere it reads once, few, many or a size class.

d_call: -
v_call: TRBV7-6
clone_size: -
j_call: TRBJ2-3
cdr3_nt: TGTGCCAGCAGCACCTACACAGATACGCAGTATTTT
cdr3_aa: CASSTYTDTQYF

d_call: TRBD1
v_call: TRBV9
clone_size: -
j_call: TRBJ1-2
cdr3_nt: TGTGCCAGCAGCGTAGCAGGGGGCCCCCACCAAACTAACTATGGCTACACCTTC
cdr3_aa: CASSVAGGPHQTNYGYTF

d_call: -
v_call: TRBV5-1
clone_size: -
j_call: TRBJ1-6
cdr3_nt: TGCGCCAGCAGCTTGATGGGCGGGAATAATTCACCCCTCCACTTT
cdr3_aa: CASSLMGGNNSPLHF

d_call: TRBD1
v_call: TRBV29-1
clone_size: -
j_call: TRBJ2-5
cdr3_nt: TGCAGCGTTGAAGATTGGACAGGGGAAGAGACCCAGTACTTC
cdr3_aa: CSVEDWTGEETQYF

d_call: -
v_call: TRBV28
clone_size: -
j_call: TRBJ1-2
cdr3_nt: TGTGCCAGCACCCCCCCCTCCAGGGGCGCTGGCTACACCTTC
cdr3_aa: CASTPPSRGAGYTF

d_call: -
v_call: TRBV21-1
clone_size: few
j_call: TRBJ2-6
cdr3_nt: TGTGCCAGCAGCAAAGGTTACTCTGGGGCCAACGTCCTGACTTTC
cdr3_aa: CASSKGYSGANVLTF

d_call: -
v_call: TRBV9
clone_size: -
j_call: TRBJ2-1
cdr3_nt: TGTGCCAGCAGCGTAGGGTTCTACTACAATGAGCAGTTCTTC
cdr3_aa: CASSVGFYYNEQFF

d_call: -
v_call: TRBV15
clone_size: -
j_call: TRBJ1-5
cdr3_nt: TGTGCCACCAGCAGCCGTACAGTAAGGGACATCATTTCGAGGGATCAGCCCCAGCATTTT
cdr3_aa: CATSSRTVRDIISRDQPQHF

d_call: TRBD1
v_call: TRBV4-3
clone_size: few
j_call: TRBJ2-7
cdr3_nt: TGCGCCAGCAGCCAAGGACGGGGACAGGGTTCCCGCTCCTACGAGCAGTACTTC
cdr3_aa: CASSQGRGQGSRSYEQYF

d_call: TRBD1
v_call: TRBV2
clone_size: -
j_call: TRBJ1-2
cdr3_nt: TGTGCCAGCAGTGAGGGACAGCCCTATGGCTACACCTTC
cdr3_aa: CASSEGQPYGYTF

d_call: TRBD2
v_call: TRBV5-1
clone_size: -
j_call: TRBJ2-7
cdr3_nt: TGCGCCAGCAGTTATACTAGCGGGGGGTCTCTCGAGCAGTACTTC
cdr3_aa: CASSYTSGGSLEQYF

d_call: -
v_call: TRBV15
clone_size: -
j_call: TRBJ2-3
cdr3_nt: TGTGCCACCAGCAGGTTAGATACGGGCACAGATACGCAGTATTTT
cdr3_aa: CATSRLDTGTDTQYF

d_call: TRBD1
v_call: TRBV5-1
clone_size: -
j_call: TRBJ2-5
cdr3_nt: TGCGCCAGCAGCTTGGAGGGACAGGGTTTGGCCCAGTACTTC
cdr3_aa: CASSLEGQGLAQYF

d_call: -
v_call: TRBV11-3
clone_size: -
j_call: TRBJ2-3
cdr3_nt: TGTGCCAGCAGCGGAGGCGGCGGGACCACAGATACGCAGTATTTT
cdr3_aa: CASSGGGGTTDTQYF

d_call: -
v_call: TRBV7-9
clone_size: -
j_call: TRBJ1-1
cdr3_nt: TGTGCCAGCAGCTTGAAGGGGCCCGAAGCTTTCTTT
cdr3_aa: CASSLKGPEAFF

d_call: -
v_call: TRBV27
clone_size: -
j_call: TRBJ1-2
cdr3_nt: TGTGCCAGCAGTTATAAAGGGGGCTATGGCTACACCTTC
cdr3_aa: CASSYKGGYGYTF

d_call: -
v_call: TRBV5-1
clone_size: -
j_call: TRBJ2-2
cdr3_nt: TGCGCCAGCAGCTTGAGTACAGTGGGCGGGGAGCTGTTTTTT
cdr3_aa: CASSLSTVGGELFF

d_call: -
v_call: TRBV19
clone_size: -
j_call: TRBJ2-5
cdr3_nt: TGTGCCAGTAGTATTTTAGGGAGGGAGACCCAGTACTTC
cdr3_aa: CASSILGRETQYF

d_call: TRBD2
v_call: TRBV5-1
clone_size: -
j_call: TRBJ2-2
cdr3_nt: TGCGCCAGCAGCTTGGTAGCGGGGCCCCGAACAACCGGGGAGCTGTTTTTT
cdr3_aa: CASSLVAGPRTTGELFF

d_call: TRBD2
v_call: TRBV13
clone_size: -
j_call: TRBJ2-1
cdr3_nt: TGTGCCAGCAGCCTTAGCGGGGGCCTTACCTACAATGAGCAGTTCTTC
cdr3_aa: CASSLSGGLTYNEQFF

d_call: TRBD2
v_call: TRBV7-9
clone_size: once
j_call: TRBJ2-1
cdr3_nt: TGTGCCAGCAGCTTAGGGACTAGCGGTACCGGGCAGTTCTTC
cdr3_aa: CASSLGTSGTGQFF

d_call: -
v_call: TRBV9
clone_size: -
j_call: TRBJ1-5
cdr3_nt: TGTGCCAGCAGCGCTGACGGAGGTGGCAATCAGCCCCAGCATTTT
cdr3_aa: CASSADGGGNQPQHF

d_call: TRBD1
v_call: TRBV7-9
clone_size: -
j_call: TRBJ2-3
cdr3_nt: TGTGCCAGCAGCTTAGGTCGGACAGGGACTACAGATACGCAGTATTTT
cdr3_aa: CASSLGRTGTTDTQYF

d_call: -
v_call: TRBV5-1
clone_size: -
j_call: TRBJ1-2
cdr3_nt: TGCGCCAGCAGCTTGGAAAGGGGTGGCTACACCTTC
cdr3_aa: CASSLERGGYTF

d_call: -
v_call: TRBV27
clone_size: -
j_call: TRBJ1-4
cdr3_nt: TGTGCCAGCAGTTCGCGACAGGAGTCCTTAAGGGAACTGTTTTTT
cdr3_aa: CASSSRQESLRELFF

d_call: TRBD1
v_call: TRBV2
clone_size: -
j_call: TRBJ1-1
cdr3_nt: TGTGCCAGCAGTGATCTGACAGGGGAAACTGAAGCTTTCTTT
cdr3_aa: CASSDLTGETEAFF

d_call: -
v_call: TRBV29-1
clone_size: once
j_call: TRBJ1-2
cdr3_nt: TGCAGCGTTGTTGGGGTACTAGTCGACTACACCTTC
cdr3_aa: CSVVGVLVDYTF

d_call: TRBD2
v_call: TRBV10-3
clone_size: -
j_call: TRBJ2-1
cdr3_nt: TGTGCCATCAGTGAGCCCTATGGGACTAGCGGGGATCAGTTCTTC
cdr3_aa: CAISEPYGTSGDQFF

d_call: TRBD1
v_call: TRBV11-2
clone_size: -
j_call: TRBJ2-7
cdr3_nt: TGTGCCAGCAGCCCTACCGGGACAGGTTCATACGAGCAGTACTTC
cdr3_aa: CASSPTGTGSYEQYF

d_call: TRBD2
v_call: TRBV27
clone_size: -
j_call: TRBJ2-2
cdr3_nt: TGTGCCAGCAGTTTACGGCTAGCGGGGAGCTACGGGGAGCTGTTTTTT
cdr3_aa: CASSLRLAGSYGELFF

d_call: -
v_call: TRBV9
clone_size: -
j_call: TRBJ1-2
cdr3_nt: TGTGCCAGCAGCGTAGACGCGGGGGGAGGTAGCTATGGCTACACCTTC
cdr3_aa: CASSVDAGGGSYGYTF

d_call: TRBD1
v_call: TRBV2
clone_size: -
j_call: TRBJ1-2
cdr3_nt: TGTGCCAGCAGTTACCGGGACAGCAACTATGGCTACACCTTC
cdr3_aa: CASSYRDSNYGYTF

d_call: -
v_call: TRBV7-9
clone_size: -
j_call: TRBJ1-2
cdr3_nt: TGTGCCAGCACACTCCGGGGGACTGGCTACACCTTC
cdr3_aa: CASTLRGTGYTF

d_call: TRBD2
v_call: TRBV30
clone_size: -
j_call: TRBJ2-2
cdr3_nt: TGTGCCTGGGGACCGCTAGCGGGGGTCACCGGGGAGCTGTTTTTT
cdr3_aa: CAWGPLAGVTGELFF

d_call: -
v_call: TRBV28
clone_size: -
j_call: TRBJ1-4
cdr3_nt: TGTGCCAGCAGTTTCGGTCGAGAAAAACTGTTTTTT
cdr3_aa: CASSFGREKLFF

d_call: -
v_call: TRBV30
clone_size: few
j_call: TRBJ1-1
cdr3_nt: TGTGCCTGGAGTAACGGCAGGGGTAACACTGAAGCTTTCTTT
cdr3_aa: CAWSNGRGNTEAFF

d_call: TRBD1
v_call: TRBV9
clone_size: -
j_call: TRBJ2-5
cdr3_nt: TGTGCCAGCAGCGTCACAGGGGTGGGAGAGACCCAGTACTTC
cdr3_aa: CASSVTGVGETQYF

d_call: TRBD2
v_call: TRBV2
clone_size: -
j_call: TRBJ2-3
cdr3_nt: TGTGCCAGCAGTGAATTCGGGCTAGCGGGAAGCACAGATACGCAGTATTTT
cdr3_aa: CASSEFGLAGSTDTQYF

d_call: TRBD1
v_call: TRBV15
clone_size: -
j_call: TRBJ2-7
cdr3_nt: TGTGCCACCAGCGTCGACAGGGGATCCTCCTACGAGCAGTACTTC
cdr3_aa: CATSVDRGSSYEQYF

d_call: TRBD1
v_call: TRBV5-4
clone_size: few
j_call: TRBJ2-7
cdr3_nt: TGTGCCAGCAGCGCAGACAGGGGAGACTACGAGCAGTACTTC
cdr3_aa: CASSADRGDYEQYF

d_call: -
v_call: TRBV7-3
clone_size: -
j_call: TRBJ2-3
cdr3_nt: TGTGCCAGCAGTTTACAGGAAACTAGCACAGATACGCAGTATTTT
cdr3_aa: CASSLQETSTDTQYF

d_call: -
v_call: TRBV5-1
clone_size: -
j_call: TRBJ1-1
cdr3_nt: TGCGCCAGCAGCTTGGGCAGTCCCACTGAAGCTTTCTTT
cdr3_aa: CASSLGSPTEAFF

d_call: -
v_call: TRBV27
clone_size: -
j_call: TRBJ2-1
cdr3_nt: TGTGCCAGCAGTTTATTAGGGGGGAGGGCCCCCTCCTACAATGAGCAGTTCTTC
cdr3_aa: CASSLLGGRAPSYNEQFF

d_call: TRBD1
v_call: TRBV7-8
clone_size: -
j_call: TRBJ1-1
cdr3_nt: TGTGCCAGCAGCCTAAAACAGGGGTGGGGGACTGAAGCTTTCTTT
cdr3_aa: CASSLKQGWGTEAFF